A few counts support the clone carrying this T cell receptor (beta chain). The junction had 3 bases not matched to a gene; V was cut back by 4 bases and J by 4 bases. Germline V gene data show CDR1 as ENHRY and CDR2 as SYGVKD. There are 13 residues in the CDR3. The data are from a study of shared T cell receptors in the human thymus. Clones were sequenced by immunoSEQ multiplex PCR, and TCRdb holds only the in-frame ones, with some missing. Seen here are roughly 710,000 clones, 70% to 90% observed once, and the top ten hold more than 0.008%. This same sample was also taken into another study, of human thymus T cells. That investigation notes: In thymic and blood repertoires alike, V and J usage looked biased.

V gene TRBV10-3 combines with J gene TRBJ2-7; 8 bases match TRBD1. The sequenced material came from thymocytes. This sequence originates from a girl under two years old with a congenital heart defect. CDR3 sequence (DNA): TGTGCCATCAGTGTTGACAGGGGATACGAGCAGTACTTC. Amino acids: CAISVDRGYEQYF.